The subject of this entry is one TCR beta chain. The sample comes from a study of cytomegalovirus exposure and HLA in healthy donors. Looking at the study overall: Earlier, some 170 million T cells were analyzed, and about 100 million unique TCR beta sequences were found among them. About 85 million unique TCRs from HLA-typed donors were held in an early release of data.

Trimming took off 7 bases at V and 0 bases at J, with 16 bases between the two ends. This CDR3 is 15 amino acids long. Germline CDR1 SQVTM, CDR2 ANQGSEA. Primers included in the PCR were 60 Vbeta and 13 Jbeta primers. Measured with immunoSEQ multiplex PCR; TCRdb has only the in-frame clones, and not every one. The sample has around 130,000 clones, around 69% seen once. The chain links TRBV29-1 to TRBJ2-1, with D perhaps matching TRBD2 (6 bases). The TCR comes from a human donor in good health. Sequencing was performed on PBMCs. The CDR3 region is CSAERLASSYNEQFF. CDR3 nucleotide sequence: TGCAGCGCCGAACGGCTAGCGAGCTCCTACAATGAGCAGTTCTTC.